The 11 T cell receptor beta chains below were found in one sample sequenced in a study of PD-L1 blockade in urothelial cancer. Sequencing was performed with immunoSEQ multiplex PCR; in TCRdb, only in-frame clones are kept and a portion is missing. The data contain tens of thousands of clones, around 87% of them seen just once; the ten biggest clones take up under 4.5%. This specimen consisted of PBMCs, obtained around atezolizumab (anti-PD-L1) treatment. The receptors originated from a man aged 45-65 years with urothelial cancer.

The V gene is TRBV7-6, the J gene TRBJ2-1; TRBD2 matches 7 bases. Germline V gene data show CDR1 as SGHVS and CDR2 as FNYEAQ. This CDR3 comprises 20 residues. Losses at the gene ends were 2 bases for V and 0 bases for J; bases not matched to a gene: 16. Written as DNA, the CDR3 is TGTGCCAGCAGCTTAAAGGCTCCCGGGACTATTGGCTCCTCCTACAATGAGCAGTTCTTC. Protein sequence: CASSLKAPGTIGSSYNEQFF. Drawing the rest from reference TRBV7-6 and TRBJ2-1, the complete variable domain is GAGVSQSPRYKVTKRGQDVALRCDPISGHVSLYWYRQALGQGPEFLTYFNYEAQQDKSGLPNDRFSAERPEGSISTLTIQRTEQRDSAMYRCASSLKAPGTIGSSYNEQFFGPGTRLTVL.

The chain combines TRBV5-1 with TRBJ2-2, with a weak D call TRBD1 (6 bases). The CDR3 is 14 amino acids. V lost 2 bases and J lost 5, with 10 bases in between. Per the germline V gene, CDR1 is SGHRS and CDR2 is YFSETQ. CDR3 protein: CASSLIQGTGELFF. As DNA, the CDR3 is TGCGCCAGCAGCTTAATACAGGGTACCGGGGAGCTGTTTTTT.

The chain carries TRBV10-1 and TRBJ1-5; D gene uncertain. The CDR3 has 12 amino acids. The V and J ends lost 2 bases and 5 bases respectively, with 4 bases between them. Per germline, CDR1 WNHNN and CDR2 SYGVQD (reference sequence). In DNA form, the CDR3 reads TGCGCCAGCAGTGAGACACATCAGCCCCAGCATTTT. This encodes CASSETHQPQHF.

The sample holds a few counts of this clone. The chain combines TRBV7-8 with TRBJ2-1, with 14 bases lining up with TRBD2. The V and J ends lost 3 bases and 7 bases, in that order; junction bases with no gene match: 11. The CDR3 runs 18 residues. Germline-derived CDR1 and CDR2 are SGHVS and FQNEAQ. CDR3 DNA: TGTGCCAGCAGCTTGCCAAGCCGGACTAGCGGGAGGAGGAATGAGCAGTTCTTC. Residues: CASSLPSRTSGRRNEQFF. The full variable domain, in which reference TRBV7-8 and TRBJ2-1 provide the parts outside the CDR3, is GAGVSQSPRYKVAKRGQDVALRCDPISGHVSLFWYQQALGQGPEFLTYFQNEAQLDKSGLPSDRFFAERPEGSVSTLKIQRTQQEDSAVYLCASSLPSRTSGRRNEQFFGPGTRLTVL.

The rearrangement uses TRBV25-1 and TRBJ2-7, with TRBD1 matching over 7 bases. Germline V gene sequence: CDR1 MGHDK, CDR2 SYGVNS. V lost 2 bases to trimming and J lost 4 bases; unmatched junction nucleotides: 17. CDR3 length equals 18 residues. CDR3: CASSEEPHVGQPSYEQYF. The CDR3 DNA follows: TGTGCCAGCAGTGAAGAGCCCCATGTGGGACAGCCATCGTACGAGCAGTACTTC.

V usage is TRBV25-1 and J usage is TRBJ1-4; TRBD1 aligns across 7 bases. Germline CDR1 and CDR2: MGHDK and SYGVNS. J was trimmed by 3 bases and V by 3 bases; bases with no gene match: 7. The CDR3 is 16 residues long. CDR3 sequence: CASSDGLRGANEKLFF. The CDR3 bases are TGTGCCAGCAGTGACGGGCTCAGGGGGGCTAATGAAAAACTGTTTTTT.

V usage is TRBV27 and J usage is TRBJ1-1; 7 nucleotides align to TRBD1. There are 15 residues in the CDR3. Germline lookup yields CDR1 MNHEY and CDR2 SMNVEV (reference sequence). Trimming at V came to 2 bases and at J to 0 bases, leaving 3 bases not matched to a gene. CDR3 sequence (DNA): TGTGCCAGCAGTTTAGGACAGGCAATGAACACTGAAGCTTTCTTT. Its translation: CASSLGQAMNTEAFF.

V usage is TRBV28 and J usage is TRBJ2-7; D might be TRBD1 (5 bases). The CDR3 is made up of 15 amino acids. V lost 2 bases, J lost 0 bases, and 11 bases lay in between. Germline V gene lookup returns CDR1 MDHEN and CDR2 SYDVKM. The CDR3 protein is CASSLPGYNSYEQYF. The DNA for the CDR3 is TGTGCCAGCAGTTTACCAGGGTACAACTCCTACGAGCAGTACTTC.

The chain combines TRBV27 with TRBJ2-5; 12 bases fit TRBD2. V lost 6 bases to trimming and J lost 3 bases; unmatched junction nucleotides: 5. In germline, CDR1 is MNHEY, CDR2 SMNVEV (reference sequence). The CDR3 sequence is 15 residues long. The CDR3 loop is CASSRLAGEKETQYF. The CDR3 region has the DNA TGTGCCAGCAGCCGACTAGCGGGAGAAAAAGAGACCCAGTACTTC.

CDR3 loop: CASSPGVVSGANTGELFF. CDR3 bases: TGTGCCAGCTCACCCGGGGTGGTTAGCGGCGCGAACACCGGGGAGCTGTTTTTT. The chain employs TRBV18 and TRBJ2-2; D might be TRBD2 (6 bases). The CDR3 extends over 18 amino acids. Trimming left V 3 bases short and J 0 bases short, with 17 bases between. Germline V CDR1 and CDR2: KGHSH, LQKENI.

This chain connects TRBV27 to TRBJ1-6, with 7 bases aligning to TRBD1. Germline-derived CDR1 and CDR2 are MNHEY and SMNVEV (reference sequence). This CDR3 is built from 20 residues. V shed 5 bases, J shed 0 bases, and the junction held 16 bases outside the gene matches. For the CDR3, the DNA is TGTGCCAGCAGTCCATGGGGCTGGAGGGGGCAGAGCTCCTATAATTCACCCCTCCACTTT. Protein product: CASSPWGWRGQSSYNSPLHF.